A selection of T cell receptor beta chains follows, all from one sample in a study of STAT5B mutations in CD4+ large granular lymphocyte leukemia. The assay was immunoSEQ multiplex PCR, and TCRdb's table has in-frame clones only and misses some. The sample shows about 32,000 clones, roughly 80% of them seen only once. The material sequenced was CD4+ T cells from blood buffy coats. These TCRs come from a human donor in good health. Both conserved end residues are part of each CDR3. D genes are given only for firm matches. Clone size is shown for a subset of rows, as once, few, many or a class of expanded clone.

d_call,v_call,j_call,clone_size,cdr3_nt,cdr3_aa
TRBD2,TRBV7-8,TRBJ2-1,NA,TGTGCCAGCAGTTTCGGCGGGACTAGCATTCGCTCCTACAATGAGCAGTTCTTC,CASSFGGTSIRSYNEQFF
NA,TRBV14,TRBJ2-7,NA,TGTGCCAGCAGCCAGAGCTACTACGAGCAGTACTTC,CASSQSYYEQYF
TRBD2,TRBV18,TRBJ2-1,NA,TGTGCCAGCTCACCGGGACTAGCGGGAGGTGAGCAGTTCTTC,CASSPGLAGGEQFF
NA,TRBV1,TRBJ1-3,NA,TGCACCAGCAGCCAATATAACAACGACTCTGGAAACACCATATATTTT,CTSSQYNNDSGNTIYF
NA,TRBV19,TRBJ1-4,NA,TGTGCCGTGTCGCTAGGGCGGGCTAATGAAAAACTGTTTTTT,CAVSLGRANEKLFF
NA,TRBV7-9,TRBJ2-3,once,TGTGCCAGTGGGAGCGGGCTCCTCACGGGAACAGATACGCAGTATTTT,CASGSGLLTGTDTQYF
TRBD1,TRBV5-1,TRBJ1-5,NA,TGCGCCAGCAGCCCTACTACCGGGACAGCTAATCAGCCCCAGCATTTT,CASSPTTGTANQPQHF
TRBD1,TRBV7-6,TRBJ2-7,few,TGTGCCAGCAGCTTCGCCCGGACAGGGGCAAACGAGCAGTACTTC,CASSFARTGANEQYF
NA,TRBV2,TRBJ1-3,NA,TGTGCCAGCACCCGGCAAGCTCCCGAGACGGGAAACACCATATATTTT,CASTRQAPETGNTIYF
TRBD2,TRBV5-1,TRBJ2-1,NA,TGCGCCAGCAGCCTCCGACTAGCGGAGGGCCAGTTCTTC,CASSLRLAEGQFF
NA,TRBV6-6,TRBJ2-1,NA,TGTGCCAGCAGACCCACCCAGGGCGGCCAGGATGAGCAGTTCTTC,CASRPTQGGQDEQFF
TRBD2,TRBV4-1,TRBJ2-5,NA,TGCGCCAGCAGCCAAGCCAATAGCGGGGGCCAAGAGACCCAGTACTTC,CASSQANSGGQETQYF
NA,TRBV11-1,TRBJ1-4,NA,TGTGCCAGCAGCTTAACGACGGGAACTAATGAAAAACTGTTTTTT,CASSLTTGTNEKLFF
TRBD1,TRBV6-1,TRBJ2-7,NA,TGTGCCAGCAGTTGGGACAGGGCAGGGCAGTACTTC,CASSWDRAGQYF
NA,TRBV28,TRBJ2-7,NA,TGTGCCAGCAGCTCACCCCGGGGACGTTACTACGAGCAGTACTTC,CASSSPRGRYYEQYF
NA,TRBV27,TRBJ1-1,NA,TGTGCCAGCAGTTTAATTTTTAGCTCGGACAGCACCTCCGAAGCTTTCTTT,CASSLIFSSDSTSEAFF
TRBD2,TRBV12-5,TRBJ2-1,NA,TGTGCTAGCAGCGGGAATTTTGGCAATGAGCAGTTCTTC,CASSGNFGNEQFF
NA,TRBV10-1,TRBJ2-1,NA,TGCGCCAGCAGCCCCCGGGACGGGGCCTACAATGAGCAGTTCTTC,CASSPRDGAYNEQFF
NA,TRBV25-1,TRBJ2-7,NA,TGTGCCAGCAGTGAATCCGGACAGCTATACGAGCAGTACTTC,CASSESGQLYEQYF
TRBD1,TRBV10-3,TRBJ2-1,few,TGTGCCATCAGTGAGGACAGGGTAAGCAATGAGCAGTTCTTC,CAISEDRVSNEQFF
NA,TRBV13,TRBJ2-2,NA,TGTGCCAGCAGACCCCGACGGGACACCGGGGAGCTGTTTTTT,CASRPRRDTGELFF
NA,TRBV7-9,TRBJ1-2,once,TGTGCCAGCAGCCCCGCCCGACAGGAGCCTAACTATGGCTACACCTTC,CASSPARQEPNYGYTF
NA,TRBV7-8,TRBJ2-7,few,TGTGCCAGCAGCCCCGGATACGAGCAGTACTTC,CASSPGYEQYF
NA,TRBV7-2,TRBJ1-5,NA,TGTGCCAGCAGCTTAGACGTGACAACAGATAATCAGCCCCAGCATTTT,CASSLDVTTDNQPQHF
NA,TRBV7-2,TRBJ2-1,NA,TGTGCCAGCAGCCGTTACCCGGGGGACAATGAGCAGTTCTTC,CASSRYPGDNEQFF
TRBD1,TRBV28,TRBJ2-7,few,TGTGCCAGCAGACAACAGGGGTCCGACGGGCAGTACTTC,CASRQQGSDGQYF
NA,TRBV2,TRBJ1-2,NA,TGTGCCAGCTCTATACAATATGGCTACACCTTC,CASSIQYGYTF
TRBD1,TRBV5-1,TRBJ1-1,NA,TGCGCCAGCAGCTTAACCCCACCAACCTCCTCAGGGGGCAGGAACACTGAAGCTTTCTTT,CASSLTPPTSSGGRNTEAFF
NA,TRBV27,TRBJ1-5,NA,TGTGCCAGCAGTTTATCCTTCTTTACAGGGAGGGAGAATCAGCCCCAGCATTTT,CASSLSFFTGRENQPQHF
TRBD2,TRBV9,TRBJ2-5,NA,TGTGCCAGCAGCGTAGGTCCTAGCGGGAGGGCCGGGACTGAGGAGACCCAGTACTTC,CASSVGPSGRAGTEETQYF
NA,TRBV10-1,TRBJ2-1,few,TGCGCCAGCAGGGGTCCTAGCTCCTACAATGAGCAGTTCTTC,CASRGPSSYNEQFF
NA,TRBV29-1,TRBJ2-3,NA,TGCAGCGTTCGAAAGGGCAGAGACACAGATACGCAGTATTTT,CSVRKGRDTDTQYF
TRBD2,TRBV7-9,TRBJ2-1,NA,TGTGCCAGCAGCCCGGGACTAGCGGGAGTCACTGAGCAGTTCTTC,CASSPGLAGVTEQFF
NA,TRBV6-7,TRBJ1-1,NA,TGTGCCCGCAGCGGAGGTGGGGACACTGAAGCTTTCTTT,CARSGGGDTEAFF
TRBD2,TRBV7-9,TRBJ2-3,NA,TGTGCCAGCAGCTCATGGGGCGGGAGGGCCCAAGATACGCAGTATTTT,CASSSWGGRAQDTQYF
TRBD2,TRBV7-2,TRBJ2-7,few,TGTGCCAGCAGCCCAGGACTAGCGGAGACCTACGAGCAGTACTTC,CASSPGLAETYEQYF
TRBD1,TRBV6-1,TRBJ1-2,once,TGTGCCAGCAGTGCCAGGGGGCAAGGCTATGGCTACACCTTC,CASSARGQGYGYTF